Below are 8 T cell receptor beta chains sequenced from a single sample in a study of early T cells in non-severe SARS-CoV-2 infection (dated by TCRdb to the early 2020s). The library was produced with 5' RACE. The data were produced on a NextSeq 500. TCRdb passed the public sequencing reads through fastp at Q25 and MiXCR, retaining productive beta sequences. Rows matching on CDR3 protein sequence are summarized as one entry with the most common DNA and genes. The sample table shows 45,000 to 55,000 distinct CDR3 sequences, and around 6.9% are seen once. The top ten constitute 2.8% of the sample. This specimen was whole blood, taken at baseline. The receptors stem from an adult who was a healthcare worker with PCR-confirmed SARS-CoV-2 infection or an uninfected control (not recorded which).

The sample holds many counts of this clonotype. The genes are TRBV4-3 and TRBJ2-7; D is unclear. Germline lookup yields CDR1 LGHNA and CDR2 YSLEER. This CDR3 region has 10 residues. Deletions cut 5 bases from V and 5 bases from J, with 4 bases between. The CDR3: CASSTHEQYF. In DNA form, the CDR3 reads TGCGCCAGCAGCACCCACGAGCAGTACTTC.

This clonotype appeared many times. The V call is TRBV10-2, the J call TRBJ2-5, with 8 bases that match TRBD2. This CDR3 spans 16 amino acids. V lost 0 bases and J lost 1; bases outside the gene matches: 4. Germline loops: CDR1 WSHSY, CDR2 SAAADI. The CDR3 bases are TGCGCCAGCAGTGAGTCATTTGCGGGGGGCCAAGAGACCCAGTACTTC. Translating gives CASSESFAGGQETQYF.

The chain combines TRBV6-2 or TRBV6-3 with TRBJ2-7, with a weak D call TRBD2 (6 bases). Germline CDR1 MNHEY, CDR2 SVGEGT. The CDR3 covers 15 residues. The V gene lost 6 bases and the J gene lost 0 bases, with 15 bases spanning the gap. The CDR3 here is CASSPWRVSSYEQYF. The CDR3 nucleotides read TGTGCCAGCAGCCCCTGGAGGGTCAGCTCCTACGAGCAGTACTTC.

This clonotype was picked up many times. V and J are TRBV7-2 and TRBJ2-3; 7 bases fit TRBD2. This CDR3 is built from 16 residues. CDR1 is SGHTA and CDR2 is FQGNSA in the germline V gene. J lost 1 base, V lost 1 base, and 5 bases had no gene match. CDR3 region: CASSLGALAGTDTQYF. In DNA form, the CDR3 reads TGTGCCAGCAGCTTAGGAGCCCTAGCGGGCACAGATACGCAGTATTTT. The variable domain in full, with the rest retrieved from reference TRBV7-2 and TRBJ2-3, is GAGVSQSPSNKVTEKGKDVELRCDPISGHTALYWYRQSLGQGLEFLIYFQGNSAPDKSGLPSDRFSAERTGGSVSTLTIQRTQQEDSAVYLCASSLGALAGTDTQYFGPGTRLTVL.

The chain links TRBV5-5 to TRBJ2-5, with 9 positions matching TRBD1. CDR3 length equals 16 residues. V trimming: 1 base; J trimming: 4 bases; junction bases outside the gene matches: 8. Per germline, CDR1 SGHKS and CDR2 YYEKEE (reference sequence). The CDR3 DNA reads TGTGCCAGCAGCTTGAATTATGGGACAGGGATAGAGACCCAGTACTTC. Translation gives CASSLNYGTGIETQYF.

This clonotype was counted only a few times. The chain links TRBV9 to TRBJ2-5, with 11 bases matching TRBD2. The junction had 5 bases not matched to a gene; V was cut back by 3 bases and J by 1 base. CDR1 is SGDLS, CDR2 YYNGEE, per germline. The CDR3 loop spans 16 amino acids. Here the CDR3 reads CASSANLAGGQETQYF. CDR3 in DNA: TGTGCCAGCAGCGCCAATCTAGCGGGGGGCCAAGAGACCCAGTACTTC.

In this sample, this clonotype turned up many times. The rearrangement uses TRBV7-9 and TRBJ2-2; TRBD1 aligns across 10 bases. Per the germline V gene, CDR1 is SEHNR and CDR2 is FQNEAQ (reference sequence). The CDR3 runs 17 residues. V dropped 5 bases and J dropped 3; count of bases not matched to a gene: 9. This CDR3 is CASSPNRDRGHTGELFF. The CDR3 coding sequence is TGTGCCAGCAGCCCTAACCGGGACAGGGGACACACCGGGGAGCTGTTTTTT.

This clonotype was picked up a small number of times. CDR3 amino acids: CASSLAGGGNQPQHF. CDR3 sequence (DNA): TGTGCCAGCAGTTTAGCAGGAGGGGGCAATCAGCCCCAGCATTTT. This chain uses TRBV12-3 or TRBV12-4 with TRBJ1-5; tentative D call: TRBD1 (5 bases). V lost 0 bases and J 2 bases, leaving 8 bases between the germline ends. The CDR3 has 15 residues.